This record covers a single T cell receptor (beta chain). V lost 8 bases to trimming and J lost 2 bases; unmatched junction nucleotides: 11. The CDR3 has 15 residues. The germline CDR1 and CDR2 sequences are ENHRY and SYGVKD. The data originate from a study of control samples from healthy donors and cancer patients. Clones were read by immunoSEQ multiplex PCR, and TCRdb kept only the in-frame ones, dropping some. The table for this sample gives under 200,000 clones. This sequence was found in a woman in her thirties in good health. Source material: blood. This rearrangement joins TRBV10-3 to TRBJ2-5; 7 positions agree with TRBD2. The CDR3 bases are TGTGCCATCGGTTTGGGAGGGGCTGGGCAAGAGACCCAGTACTTC. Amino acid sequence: CAIGLGGAGQETQYF.